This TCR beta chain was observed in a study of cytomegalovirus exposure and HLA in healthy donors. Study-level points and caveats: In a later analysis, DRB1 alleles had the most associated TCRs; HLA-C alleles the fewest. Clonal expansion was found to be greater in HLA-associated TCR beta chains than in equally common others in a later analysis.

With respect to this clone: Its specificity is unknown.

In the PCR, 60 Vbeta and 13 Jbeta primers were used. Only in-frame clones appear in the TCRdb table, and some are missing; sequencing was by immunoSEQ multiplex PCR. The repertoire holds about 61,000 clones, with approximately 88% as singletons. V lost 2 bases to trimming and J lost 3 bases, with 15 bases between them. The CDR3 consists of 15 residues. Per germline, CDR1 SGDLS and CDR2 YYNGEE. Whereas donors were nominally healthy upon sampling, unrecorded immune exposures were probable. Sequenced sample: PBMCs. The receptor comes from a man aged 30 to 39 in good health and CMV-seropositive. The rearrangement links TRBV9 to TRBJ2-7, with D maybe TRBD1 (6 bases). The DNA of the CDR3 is TGTGCCAGCAGCGTCGGGACAACGCAGGGCTACGAGCAGTACTTC. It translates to CASSVGTTQGYEQYF.